This TCR beta chain is drawn from a study of T-cell reconstitution after alpha-beta-depleted transplantation in children. V was clipped by 2 bases and J by 3 bases, with 13 bases between them. The CDR3 is made up of 16 amino acids. This clonotype was recorded a few times. It was with unique molecular identifiers that the TCRbeta library was prepared. MiXCR, run by TCRdb on the PCR reads, gives a single entry per CDR3 protein. The sample includes approximately 640,000 distinct CDR3 sequences, roughly 17% of them seen just once. This TCR derives from a human donor who donated a stem cell graft to a child with acute myeloid leukemia. The chain joins TRBV12-3 or TRBV12-4 to TRBJ2-2; tentative D call: TRBD2 (7 bases). The sequencing here drew on PBMCs from the stem cell graft donor, taken from the stem cell graft. The CDR3 is CASSLLGGPDTGELFF. For the CDR3, the DNA is TGTGCCAGCAGTTTATTGGGGGGGCCGGACACCGGGGAGCTGTTTTTT.